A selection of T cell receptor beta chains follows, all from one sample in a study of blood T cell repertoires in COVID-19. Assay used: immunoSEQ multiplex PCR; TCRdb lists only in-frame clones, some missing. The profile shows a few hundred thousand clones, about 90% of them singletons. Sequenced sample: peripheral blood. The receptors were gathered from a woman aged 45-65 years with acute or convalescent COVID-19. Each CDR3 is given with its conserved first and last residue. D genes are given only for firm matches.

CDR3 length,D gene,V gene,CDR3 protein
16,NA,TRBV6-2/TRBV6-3,CASSHSSRRWQETQYF
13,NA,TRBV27,CASTAHSSYEQYF
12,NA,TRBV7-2,CASSSYASPLHF
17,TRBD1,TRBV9,CASSVSRSTGTAYGYTF
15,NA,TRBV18,CASSRYPSGRETQYF
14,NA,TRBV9,CASSVVQLNNEQFF
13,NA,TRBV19,CASATESGNTIYF
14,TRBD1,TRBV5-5,CASRPGTGATEAFF
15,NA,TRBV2,CASSDWGEDQETQYF
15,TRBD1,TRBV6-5,CASSWVRDSTYEQYF
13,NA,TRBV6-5,CARGGRGGETQYF
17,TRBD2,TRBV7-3,CASSLRASGASTDTQYF